This TCR beta chain emerged from a study of cytomegalovirus exposure and HLA in healthy donors. Of note for this clone: The antigen remains undetermined.

60 Vbeta and 13 Jbeta primers were used in PCR. Here immunoSEQ multiplex PCR was the method, and the copy in TCRdb shows in-frame clones only, minus some. The sample has 150,000 to 200,000 clones; around 85% are singletons. Findings of the study overall: A later analysis, which compared TCR beta chains of equal frequency, found the HLA-associated ones more clonally expanded.

The germline V gene has CDR1 LGHNA and CDR2 YNFKEQ. V lost 1 base and J lost 2, with 6 bases in between. The CDR3 length is 14 residues. The sequence was collected from a human donor in good health. The V call is TRBV4-2, the J call TRBJ1-5, with D uncertain. The specimen was PBMCs. The CDR3 sequence is CASSQVAGNQPQHF. CDR3 nucleotide sequence: TGTGCCAGCAGCCAAGTGGCAGGCAATCAGCCCCAGCATTTT.